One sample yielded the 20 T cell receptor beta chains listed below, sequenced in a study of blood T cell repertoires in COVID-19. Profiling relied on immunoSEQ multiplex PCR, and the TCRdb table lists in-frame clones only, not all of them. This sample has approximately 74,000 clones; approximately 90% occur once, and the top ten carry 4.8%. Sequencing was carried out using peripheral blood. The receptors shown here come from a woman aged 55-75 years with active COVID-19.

The CDR3 sequence: CSVDTSGTRNEQFF. The CDR3 region has the DNA TGCAGCGTTGACACTAGCGGGACGCGCAATGAGCAGTTCTTC. The chain carries TRBV29-1 and TRBJ2-1, with 10 bases that match TRBD2. The V gene end was trimmed by 3 bases and the J gene end by 6 bases; junction bases not matched to a gene: 5. CDR1 and CDR2 (germline): SQVTM, ANQGSEA. CDR3 size: 14 residues.

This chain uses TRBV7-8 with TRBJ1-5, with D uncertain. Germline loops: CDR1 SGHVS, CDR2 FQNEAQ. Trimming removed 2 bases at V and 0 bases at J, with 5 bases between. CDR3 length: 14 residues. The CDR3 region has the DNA TGTGCCAGCAGCTTACAGATTAGCAATCAGCCCCAGCATTTT. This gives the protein CASSLQISNQPQHF.

The CDR3 region is CASSQWREGTQYF. The CDR3 nucleotides read TGTGCCAGCAGCCAATGGCGGGAGGGGACCCAGTACTTC. The V call is TRBV3-1 (or the pseudogene TRBV3-2), the J call TRBJ2-5, with 9 nucleotides matching TRBD2. The J segment lost 7 bases and the V segment lost 2 bases, leaving 2 bases of the junction unmatched. The germline CDR1 and CDR2 sequences are LGHDT and YNNKEL (reference sequence). This CDR3 comprises 13 residues.

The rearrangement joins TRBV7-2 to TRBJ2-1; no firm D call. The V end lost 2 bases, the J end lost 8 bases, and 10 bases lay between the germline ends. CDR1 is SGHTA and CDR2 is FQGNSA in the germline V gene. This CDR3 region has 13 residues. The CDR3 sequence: CASSLISPDEQFF. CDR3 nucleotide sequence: TGTGCCAGCAGCTTAATTTCTCCCGATGAGCAGTTCTTC.

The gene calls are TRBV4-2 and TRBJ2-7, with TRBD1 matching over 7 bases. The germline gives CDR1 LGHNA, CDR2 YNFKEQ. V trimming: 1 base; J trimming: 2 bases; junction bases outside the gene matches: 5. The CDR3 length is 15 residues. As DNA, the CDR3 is TGTGCCAGCAGCCAAGTCTTAGGGACAGCCTACGAGCAGTACTTC. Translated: CASSQVLGTAYEQYF.

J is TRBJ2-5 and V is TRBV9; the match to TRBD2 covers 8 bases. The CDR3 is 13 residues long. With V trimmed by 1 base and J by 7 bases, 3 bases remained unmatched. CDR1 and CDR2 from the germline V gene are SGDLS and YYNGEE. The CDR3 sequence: CASSVTSGWTQYF. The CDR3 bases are TGTGCCAGCAGCGTAACTAGCGGTTGGACCCAGTACTTC.

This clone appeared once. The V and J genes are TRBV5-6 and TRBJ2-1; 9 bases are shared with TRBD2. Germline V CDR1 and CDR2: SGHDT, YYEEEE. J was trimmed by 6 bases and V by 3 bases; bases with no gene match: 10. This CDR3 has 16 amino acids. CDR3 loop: CASSSDIGLAFNEQFF. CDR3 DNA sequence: TGTGCCAGCAGCTCGGATATCGGACTAGCGTTCAATGAGCAGTTCTTC. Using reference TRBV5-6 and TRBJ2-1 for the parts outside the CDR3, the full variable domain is DAGVTQSPTHLIKTRGQQVTLRCSPKSGHDTVSWYQQALGQGPQFIFQYYEEEERQRGNFPDRFSGHQFPNYSSELNVNALLLGDSALYLCASSSDIGLAFNEQFFGPGTRLTVL.

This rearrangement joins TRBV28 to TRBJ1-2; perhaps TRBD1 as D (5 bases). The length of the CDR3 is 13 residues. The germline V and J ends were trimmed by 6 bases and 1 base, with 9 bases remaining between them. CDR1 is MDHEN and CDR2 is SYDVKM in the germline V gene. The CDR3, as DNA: TGTGCCAGCAGCTCGGGGGGTAACTATGGCTACACCTTC. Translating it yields CASSSGGNYGYTF.

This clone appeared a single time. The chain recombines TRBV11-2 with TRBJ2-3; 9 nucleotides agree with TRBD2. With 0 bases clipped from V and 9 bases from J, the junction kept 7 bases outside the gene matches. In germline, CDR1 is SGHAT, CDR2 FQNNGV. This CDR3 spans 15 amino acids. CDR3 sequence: CASSLEGGAGGTQYF. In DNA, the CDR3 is TGTGCCAGCAGCTTAGAAGGGGGAGCGGGAGGCACGCAGTATTTT.

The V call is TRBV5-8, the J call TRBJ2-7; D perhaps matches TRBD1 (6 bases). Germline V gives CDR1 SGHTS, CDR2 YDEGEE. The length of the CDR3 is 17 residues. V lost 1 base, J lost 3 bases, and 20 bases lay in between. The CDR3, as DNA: TGTGCCAGCAGCTTGCCAGGGGATCCCAGAAATGACTACGAGCAGTACTTC. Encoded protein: CASSLPGDPRNDYEQYF.

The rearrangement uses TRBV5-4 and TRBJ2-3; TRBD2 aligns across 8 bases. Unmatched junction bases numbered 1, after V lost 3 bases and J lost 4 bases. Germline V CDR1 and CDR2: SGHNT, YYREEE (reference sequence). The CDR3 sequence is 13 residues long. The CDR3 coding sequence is TGTGCCAGCAGCTGGACTAGCTCAGATACGCAGTATTTT. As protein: CASSWTSSDTQYF.

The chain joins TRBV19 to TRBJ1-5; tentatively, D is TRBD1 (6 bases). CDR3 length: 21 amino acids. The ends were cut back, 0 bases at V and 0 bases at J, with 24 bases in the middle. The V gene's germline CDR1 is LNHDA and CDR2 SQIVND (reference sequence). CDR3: CASSIDRAHGGGLYSNQPQHF. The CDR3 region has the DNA TGTGCCAGTAGTATAGATCGGGCACATGGGGGGGGGCTTTATAGCAATCAGCCCCAGCATTTT.

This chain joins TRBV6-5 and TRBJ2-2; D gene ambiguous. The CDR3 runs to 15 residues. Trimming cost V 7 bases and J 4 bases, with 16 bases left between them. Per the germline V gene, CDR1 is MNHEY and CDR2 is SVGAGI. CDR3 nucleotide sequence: TGTGCCAGCACCTACGGTTCCCCCCGCACCGGGGAGCTGTTTTTT. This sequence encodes CASTYGSPRTGELFF.

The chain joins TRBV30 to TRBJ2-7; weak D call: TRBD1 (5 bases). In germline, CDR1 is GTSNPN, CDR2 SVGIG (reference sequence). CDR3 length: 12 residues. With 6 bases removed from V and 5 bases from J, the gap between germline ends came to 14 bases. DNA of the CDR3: TGTGCCTGTTCAAGGGGCCTTAACGAGCAGTACTTC. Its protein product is CACSRGLNEQYF.

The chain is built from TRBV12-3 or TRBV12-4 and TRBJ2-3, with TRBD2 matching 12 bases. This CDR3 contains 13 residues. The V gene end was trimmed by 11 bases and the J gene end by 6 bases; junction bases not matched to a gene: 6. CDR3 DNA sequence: TGTGCCTCTTTAACTAGCGGGAGGGATACGCAGTATTTT. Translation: CASLTSGRDTQYF.

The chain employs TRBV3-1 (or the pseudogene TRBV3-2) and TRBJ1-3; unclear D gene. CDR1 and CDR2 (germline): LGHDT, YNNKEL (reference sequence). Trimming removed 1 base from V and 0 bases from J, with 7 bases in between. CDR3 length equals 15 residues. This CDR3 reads CASSQAVYSGNTIYF. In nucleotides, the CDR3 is TGTGCCAGCAGCCAAGCGGTATACTCTGGAAACACCATATATTTT.

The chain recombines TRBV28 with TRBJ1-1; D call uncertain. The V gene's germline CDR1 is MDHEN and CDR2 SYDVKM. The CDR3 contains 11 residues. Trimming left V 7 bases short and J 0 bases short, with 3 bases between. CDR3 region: CASTVNTEAFF. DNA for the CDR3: TGTGCCAGCACGGTGAACACTGAAGCTTTCTTT.

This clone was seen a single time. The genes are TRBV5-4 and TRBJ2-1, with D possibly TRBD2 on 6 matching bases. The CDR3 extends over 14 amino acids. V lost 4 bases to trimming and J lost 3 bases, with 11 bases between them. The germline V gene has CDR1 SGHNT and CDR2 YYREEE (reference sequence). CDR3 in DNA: TGTGCCAGCAGCCATCTTAGCGGCTACAATGAGCAGTTCTTC. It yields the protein CASSHLSGYNEQFF.

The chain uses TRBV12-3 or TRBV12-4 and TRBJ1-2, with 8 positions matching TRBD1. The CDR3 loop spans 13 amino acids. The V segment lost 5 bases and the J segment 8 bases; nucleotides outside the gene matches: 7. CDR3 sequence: CASSKRQGQGYTF. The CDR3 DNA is TGTGCCAGCAGTAAAAGACAGGGGCAAGGCTACACCTTC.

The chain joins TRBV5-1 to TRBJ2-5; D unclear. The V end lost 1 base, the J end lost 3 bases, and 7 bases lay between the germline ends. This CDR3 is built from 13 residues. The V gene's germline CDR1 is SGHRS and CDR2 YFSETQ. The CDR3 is CASSLHGEETQYF. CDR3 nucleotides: TGCGCCAGCAGCTTGCACGGTGAAGAGACCCAGTACTTC.